A selection of T cell receptor beta chains follows, all from one sample in a study of blood T cell repertoires in COVID-19. Only in-frame clones appear in the TCRdb table, and some are missing; sequencing was by immunoSEQ multiplex PCR. The sample includes over 200,000 clones, about 90% of them seen just once. Material for sequencing was PBMCs or T cells enriched from blood (not recorded which). These TCRs come from a man aged 25 to 40 who had recovered from COVID-19. CDR3s include the opening cysteine and the closing phenylalanine or tryptophan. Each record gives: J gene, V gene, D gene, CDR3 protein. A D gene is named only where the DNA matches it firmly.

j_gene: TRBJ1-5; v_gene: TRBV19; d_gene: NA; CDR3aa: CASSIVFGIGQPQHF
j_gene: TRBJ1-2; v_gene: TRBV4-1; d_gene: NA; CDR3aa: CASSQDVGLGYTF
j_gene: TRBJ1-1; v_gene: TRBV5-6; d_gene: TRBD1; CDR3aa: CASSGGFMDRANTEAFF
j_gene: TRBJ2-2; v_gene: TRBV28; d_gene: TRBD1; CDR3aa: CASSLFPGQDTGELFF
j_gene: TRBJ1-2; v_gene: TRBV25-1; d_gene: NA; CDR3aa: CASKQGANYGYTF
j_gene: TRBJ2-1; v_gene: TRBV28; d_gene: TRBD2; CDR3aa: CASSSRRGAGALLLPERSYNEQFF
j_gene: TRBJ2-7; v_gene: TRBV9; d_gene: TRBD2; CDR3aa: CASSVEGGSGNYEQYF
j_gene: TRBJ1-2; v_gene: TRBV30; d_gene: NA; CDR3aa: CAGEAYTF
j_gene: TRBJ2-1; v_gene: TRBV11-2; d_gene: TRBD2; CDR3aa: CASRLAGSSYNEQFF
j_gene: TRBJ2-1; v_gene: TRBV7-2; d_gene: NA; CDR3aa: CASVADDTYNEQFF
j_gene: TRBJ2-7; v_gene: TRBV19; d_gene: TRBD2; CDR3aa: CASSISGSSAYEQYF
j_gene: TRBJ2-3; v_gene: TRBV28; d_gene: NA; CDR3aa: CASSFGGAGDTQYF
j_gene: TRBJ2-2; v_gene: TRBV25-1; d_gene: NA; CDR3aa: CASSRGGTNTGELFF
j_gene: TRBJ1-2; v_gene: TRBV7-2; d_gene: NA; CDR3aa: CASSLIGANYGYTF
j_gene: TRBJ2-3; v_gene: TRBV11-3; d_gene: TRBD1; CDR3aa: CASSLSTGTGATDTQYF
j_gene: TRBJ1-1; v_gene: TRBV18; d_gene: NA; CDR3aa: CASSRGRDTEAFF
j_gene: TRBJ1-6; v_gene: TRBV27; d_gene: NA; CDR3aa: CASREEGTNSPLHF
j_gene: TRBJ1-4; v_gene: TRBV5-1; d_gene: NA; CDR3aa: CASSLGQVDEKLFF
j_gene: TRBJ1-5; v_gene: TRBV19; d_gene: TRBD1; CDR3aa: CASRTPGTEYNQPQHF
j_gene: TRBJ1-1; v_gene: TRBV29-1; d_gene: TRBD1; CDR3aa: CSTPGGSVNTEAFF
j_gene: TRBJ1-4; v_gene: TRBV6-7; d_gene: NA; CDR3aa: CASSYSGSFRRQPNEKLFF
j_gene: TRBJ2-7; v_gene: TRBV19; d_gene: NA; CDR3aa: CASTLEGGHYEQYF
j_gene: TRBJ2-2; v_gene: TRBV4-1; d_gene: TRBD1; CDR3aa: CASSQDRANTGELFF
j_gene: TRBJ2-7; v_gene: TRBV5-4; d_gene: TRBD2; CDR3aa: CASSAAGRGDYEQYF
j_gene: TRBJ2-1; v_gene: TRBV27; d_gene: TRBD2; CDR3aa: CAAGTSGYNEQFF
j_gene: TRBJ1-1; v_gene: TRBV6-1; d_gene: NA; CDR3aa: CASSEGVRGGTEAFF
j_gene: TRBJ1-2; v_gene: TRBV4-1; d_gene: TRBD1; CDR3aa: CASSQVSQGAGYTF
j_gene: TRBJ2-7; v_gene: TRBV11-2; d_gene: NA; CDR3aa: CASSLEWDSRNYEQYF
j_gene: TRBJ1-5; v_gene: TRBV2; d_gene: NA; CDR3aa: CASSARTLSGYSNQPQHF
j_gene: TRBJ2-2; v_gene: TRBV5-1; d_gene: TRBD2; CDR3aa: CASSLNGGTGTGELFF
j_gene: TRBJ1-1; v_gene: TRBV6-5; d_gene: NA; CDR3aa: CASSYSFLLDTEAFF
j_gene: TRBJ2-1; v_gene: TRBV10-1; d_gene: TRBD1; CDR3aa: CASAHAGTGYNEQFF
j_gene: TRBJ2-7; v_gene: TRBV19; d_gene: NA; CDR3aa: CASSMGISQQYF
j_gene: TRBJ2-2; v_gene: TRBV19; d_gene: TRBD2; CDR3aa: CASTPSAGGLPGELFF
j_gene: TRBJ1-5; v_gene: TRBV5-6; d_gene: NA; CDR3aa: CASSLAQGGDNQPQHF
j_gene: TRBJ2-7; v_gene: TRBV7-2; d_gene: TRBD2; CDR3aa: CASSFLSGRNPYEQYF
j_gene: TRBJ1-5; v_gene: TRBV27; d_gene: NA; CDR3aa: CASRPGGNQPQHF
j_gene: TRBJ1-1; v_gene: TRBV5-1; d_gene: TRBD1; CDR3aa: CASSWDSRREAFF
j_gene: TRBJ1-6; v_gene: TRBV4-2; d_gene: NA; CDR3aa: CASSPARTAYNSPLHF
j_gene: TRBJ2-2; v_gene: TRBV6-5; d_gene: TRBD1; CDR3aa: CATGGRDRGTGELFF
j_gene: TRBJ2-7; v_gene: TRBV3-1/TRBV3-2; d_gene: NA; CDR3aa: CASSQVPGRDEQYF
j_gene: TRBJ2-1; v_gene: TRBV30; d_gene: NA; CDR3aa: CARAGLLNEQFF
j_gene: TRBJ1-5; v_gene: TRBV15; d_gene: NA; CDR3aa: CATSRERHSNQPQHF
j_gene: TRBJ1-5; v_gene: TRBV5-5; d_gene: NA; CDR3aa: CASSLSGGNQPQHF
j_gene: TRBJ1-1; v_gene: TRBV30; d_gene: NA; CDR3aa: CAWDPGSTEAFF